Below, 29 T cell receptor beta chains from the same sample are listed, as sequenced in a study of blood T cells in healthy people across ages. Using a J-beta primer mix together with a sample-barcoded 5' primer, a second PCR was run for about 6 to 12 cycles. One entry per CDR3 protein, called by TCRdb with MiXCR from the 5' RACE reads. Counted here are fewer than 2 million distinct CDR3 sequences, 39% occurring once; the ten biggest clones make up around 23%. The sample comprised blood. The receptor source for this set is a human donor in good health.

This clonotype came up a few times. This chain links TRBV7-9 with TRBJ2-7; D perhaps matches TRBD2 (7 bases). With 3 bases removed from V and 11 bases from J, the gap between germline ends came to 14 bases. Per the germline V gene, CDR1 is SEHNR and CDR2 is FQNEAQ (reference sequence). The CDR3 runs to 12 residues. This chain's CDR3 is CASSLGEGGEYF. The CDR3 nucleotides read TGTGCCAGCAGCTTGGGGGAGGGGGGAGAGTACTTC.

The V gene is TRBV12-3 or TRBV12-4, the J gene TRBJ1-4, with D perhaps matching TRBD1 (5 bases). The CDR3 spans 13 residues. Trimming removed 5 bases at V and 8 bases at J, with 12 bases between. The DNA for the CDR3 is TGTGCCAGCAGTAAGGGACGAGTGGAAAAACTGTTTTTT. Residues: CASSKGRVEKLFF.

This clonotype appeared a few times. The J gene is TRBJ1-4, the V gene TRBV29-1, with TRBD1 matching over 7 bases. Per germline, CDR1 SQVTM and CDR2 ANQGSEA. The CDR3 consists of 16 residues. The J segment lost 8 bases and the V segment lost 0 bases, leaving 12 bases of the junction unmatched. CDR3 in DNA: TGCAGCGTTGAAGATCTAGACACGACAGGGTGGGAAAAACTGTTTTTT. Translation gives CSVEDLDTTGWEKLFF.

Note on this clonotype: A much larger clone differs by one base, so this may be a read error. CDR3 DNA sequence: TGTGCCAGCATCGCCCGTGGCCCTGGGGCCAACGTCCTGACTTTC. Translation gives CASIARGPGANVLTF. The J gene is TRBJ2-6, the V gene TRBV7-2; no reliable D call. Germline CDR1 SGHTA, CDR2 FQGNSA. The V and J ends lost 7 bases and 2 bases respectively, with 12 bases between them. The CDR3 is 15 residues long.

The CDR3, as DNA: TGTGCCAGCAGCGACAACCGGGACAGCAGCTCCTACGAGCAGTACTTC. Amino acids: CASSDNRDSSSYEQYF. This rearrangement joins TRBV9 to TRBJ2-7, with 7 bases fitting TRBD1. Losses at the gene ends were 3 bases for V and 0 bases for J; bases not matched to a gene: 9. The germline V gene has CDR1 SGDLS and CDR2 YYNGEE. The CDR3 totals 16 residues. Supplemented by reference TRBV9 and TRBJ2-7, the full variable domain reads DSGVTQTPKHLITATGQRVTLRCSPRSGDLSVYWYQQSLDQGLQFLIQYYNGEERAKGNILERFSAQQFPDLHSELNLSSLELGDSALYFCASSDNRDSSSYEQYFGPGTRLTVT.

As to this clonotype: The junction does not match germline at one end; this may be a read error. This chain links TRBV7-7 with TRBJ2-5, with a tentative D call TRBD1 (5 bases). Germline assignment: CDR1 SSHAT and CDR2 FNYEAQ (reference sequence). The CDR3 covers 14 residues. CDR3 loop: CASSLGADQGTQYF. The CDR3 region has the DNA TGTGCTAGCAGCTTAGGGGCCGACCAAGGGACCCAGTACTTC.

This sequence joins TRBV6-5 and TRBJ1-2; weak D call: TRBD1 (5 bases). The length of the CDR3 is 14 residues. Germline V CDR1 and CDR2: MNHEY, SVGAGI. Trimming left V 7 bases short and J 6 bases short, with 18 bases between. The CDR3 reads CASTTNVGGHGYTF. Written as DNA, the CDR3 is TGTGCCAGCACTACCAATGTCGGGGGACATGGCTACACCTTC.

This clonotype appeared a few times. CDR3 DNA: TGTGCCAGCAGCTTAAGGGGCGCGGGTGAGCAGTTCTTC. Translation: CASSLRGAGEQFF. V usage is TRBV7-3 and J usage is TRBJ2-1, with D perhaps assigned TRBD1 or TRBD2 (5 bases each). V lost 1 base and J lost 9, with 10 bases in between. CDR3 length equals 13 residues. Germline-derived CDR1 and CDR2 are SGHTA and FQGTGA.

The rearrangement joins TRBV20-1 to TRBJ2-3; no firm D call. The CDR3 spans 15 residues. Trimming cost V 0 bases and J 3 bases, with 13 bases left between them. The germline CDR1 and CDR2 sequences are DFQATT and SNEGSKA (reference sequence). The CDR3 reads CSARDGGWDTDTQYF. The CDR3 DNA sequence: TGCAGTGCTAGAGATGGTGGGTGGGATACAGATACGCAGTATTTT.

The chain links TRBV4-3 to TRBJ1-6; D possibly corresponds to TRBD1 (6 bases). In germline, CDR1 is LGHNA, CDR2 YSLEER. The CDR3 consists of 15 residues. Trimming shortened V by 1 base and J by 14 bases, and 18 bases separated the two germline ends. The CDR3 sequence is CASSQGVRGSYSLHF. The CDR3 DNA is TGCGCCAGCAGCCAAGGGGTGAGGGGGTCCTACTCCCTCCACTTT.

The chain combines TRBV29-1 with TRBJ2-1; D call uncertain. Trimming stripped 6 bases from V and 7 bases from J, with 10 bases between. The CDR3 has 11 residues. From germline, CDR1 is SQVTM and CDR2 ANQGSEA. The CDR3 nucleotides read TGCAGCGTAGCCCCCGGAAATGAGCAGTTCTTC. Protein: CSVAPGNEQFF.

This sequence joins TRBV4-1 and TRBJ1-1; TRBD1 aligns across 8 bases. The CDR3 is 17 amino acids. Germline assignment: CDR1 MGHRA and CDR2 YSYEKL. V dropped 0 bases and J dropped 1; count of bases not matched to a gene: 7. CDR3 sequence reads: CASSQDRQGARNTEAFF. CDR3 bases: TGCGCCAGCAGCCAAGATAGGCAGGGGGCGAGGAACACTGAAGCTTTCTTT.

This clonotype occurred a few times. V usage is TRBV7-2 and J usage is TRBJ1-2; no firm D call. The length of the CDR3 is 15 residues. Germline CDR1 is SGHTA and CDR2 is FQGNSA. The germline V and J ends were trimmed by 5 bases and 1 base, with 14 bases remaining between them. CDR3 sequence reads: CASSPYSKGNYGYTF. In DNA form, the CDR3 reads TGTGCCAGCAGCCCCTACAGCAAGGGTAACTATGGCTACACCTTC.

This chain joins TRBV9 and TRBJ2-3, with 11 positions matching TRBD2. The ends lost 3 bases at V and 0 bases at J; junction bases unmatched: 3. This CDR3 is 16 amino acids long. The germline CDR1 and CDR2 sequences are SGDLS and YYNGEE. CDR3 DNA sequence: TGTGCCAGCAGCGGGGGACTAGCGGTTAGCACAGATACGCAGTATTTT. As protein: CASSGGLAVSTDTQYF.

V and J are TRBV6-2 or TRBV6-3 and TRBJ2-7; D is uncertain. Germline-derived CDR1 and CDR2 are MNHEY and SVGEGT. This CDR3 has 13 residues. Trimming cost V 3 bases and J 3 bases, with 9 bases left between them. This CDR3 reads CASSYAAYYEQYF. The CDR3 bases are TGTGCCAGCAGTTATGCAGCGTACTACGAGCAGTACTTC.

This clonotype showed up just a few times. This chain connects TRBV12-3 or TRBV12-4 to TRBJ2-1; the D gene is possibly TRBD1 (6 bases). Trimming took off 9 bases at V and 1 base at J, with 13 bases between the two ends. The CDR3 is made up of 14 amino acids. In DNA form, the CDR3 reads TGTGCCAGTGAAGTAGGGGGATCCTACAATGAGCAGTTCTTC. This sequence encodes CASEVGGSYNEQFF.

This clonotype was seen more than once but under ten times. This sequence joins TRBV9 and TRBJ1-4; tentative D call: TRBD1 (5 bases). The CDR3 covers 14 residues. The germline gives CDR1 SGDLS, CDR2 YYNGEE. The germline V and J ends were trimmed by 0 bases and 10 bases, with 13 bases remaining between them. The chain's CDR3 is CASSVATGGGKLFF. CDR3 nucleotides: TGTGCCAGCAGCGTAGCTACCGGGGGAGGAAAACTGTTTTTT.

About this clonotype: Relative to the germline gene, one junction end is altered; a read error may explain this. CDR3 sequence reads: CASNLTGRSYVQYF. The CDR3 DNA sequence: TGTGCCAGCAACCTGACAGGTCGTTCCTACGTGCAGTACTTC. This sequence joins TRBV7-3 and TRBJ2-7; possibly TRBD1 for D (6 bases). This CDR3 is built from 14 residues. Germline V gene lookup returns CDR1 SGHTA and CDR2 FQGTGA.

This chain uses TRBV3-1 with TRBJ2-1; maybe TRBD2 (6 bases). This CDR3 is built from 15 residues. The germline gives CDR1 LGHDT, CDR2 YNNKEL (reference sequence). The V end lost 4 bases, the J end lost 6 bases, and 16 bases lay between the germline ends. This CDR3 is CASSPGDGTSNEQFF. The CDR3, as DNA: TGTGCCAGCAGCCCGGGGGATGGGACCTCCAATGAGCAGTTCTTC.

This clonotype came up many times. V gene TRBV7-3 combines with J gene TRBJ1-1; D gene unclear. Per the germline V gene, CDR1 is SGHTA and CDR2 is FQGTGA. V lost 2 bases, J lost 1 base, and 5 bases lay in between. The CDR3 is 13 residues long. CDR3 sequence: CASSLYQNTEAFF. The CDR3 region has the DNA TGTGCCAGCAGCTTATATCAGAACACTGAAGCTTTCTTT.

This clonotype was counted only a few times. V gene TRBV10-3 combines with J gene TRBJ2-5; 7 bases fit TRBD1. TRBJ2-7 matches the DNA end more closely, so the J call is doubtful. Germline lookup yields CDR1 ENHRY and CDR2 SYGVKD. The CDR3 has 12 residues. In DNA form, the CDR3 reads TGTGCCATCAGTGCGACAGGGACCGAGCAGTACTTC. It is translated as CAISATGTEQYF.

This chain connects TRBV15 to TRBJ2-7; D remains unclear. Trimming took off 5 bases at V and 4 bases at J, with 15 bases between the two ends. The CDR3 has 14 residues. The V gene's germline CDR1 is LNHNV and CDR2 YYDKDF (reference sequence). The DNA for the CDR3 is TGTGCCACCAGCCCTGGTCCGGAGACGTACGAGCAGTACTTC. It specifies CATSPGPETYEQYF. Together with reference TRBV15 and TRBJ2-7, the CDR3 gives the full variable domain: DAMVIQNPRYQVTQFGKPVTLSCSQTLNHNVMYWYQQKSSQAPKLLFHYYDKDFNNEADTPDNFQSRRPNTSFCFLDIRSPGLGDTAMYLCATSPGPETYEQYFGPGTRLTVT.

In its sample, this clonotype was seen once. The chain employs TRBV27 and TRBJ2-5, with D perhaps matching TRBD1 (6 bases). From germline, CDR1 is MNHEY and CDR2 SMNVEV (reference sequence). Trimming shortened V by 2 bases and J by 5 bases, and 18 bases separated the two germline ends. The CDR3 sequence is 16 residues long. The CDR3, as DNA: TGTGCCAGCAGTTTAGGAGTGGGGGCCTCCTGGGAGACCCAGTACTTC. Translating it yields CASSLGVGASWETQYF.

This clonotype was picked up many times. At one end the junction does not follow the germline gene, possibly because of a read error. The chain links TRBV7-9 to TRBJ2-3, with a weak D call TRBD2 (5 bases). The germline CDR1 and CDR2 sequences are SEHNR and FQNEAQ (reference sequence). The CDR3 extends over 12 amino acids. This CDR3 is CASSLGRGTQYF. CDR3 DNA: TGCGCCAGCAGCTTGGGTCGGGGTACGCAGTATTTT.

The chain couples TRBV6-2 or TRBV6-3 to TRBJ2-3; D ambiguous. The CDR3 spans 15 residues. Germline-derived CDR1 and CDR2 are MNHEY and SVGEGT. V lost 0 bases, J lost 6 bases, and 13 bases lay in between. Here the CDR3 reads CASSYSGYDADTQYF. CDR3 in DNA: TGTGCCAGCAGTTACTCAGGGTATGATGCGGATACGCAGTATTTT.

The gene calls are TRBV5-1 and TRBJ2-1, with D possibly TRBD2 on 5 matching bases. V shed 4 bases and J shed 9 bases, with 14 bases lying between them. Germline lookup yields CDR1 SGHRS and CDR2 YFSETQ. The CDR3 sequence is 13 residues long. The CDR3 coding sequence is TGCGCCAGCAGCCTACGGAGGCCCCTTGAGCAGTTCTTC. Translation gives CASSLRRPLEQFF.

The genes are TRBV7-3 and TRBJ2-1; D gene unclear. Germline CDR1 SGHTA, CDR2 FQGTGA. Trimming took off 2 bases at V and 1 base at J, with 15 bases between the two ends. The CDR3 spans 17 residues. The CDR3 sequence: CASSLAPPGSSYNEQFF. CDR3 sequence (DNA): TGTGCCAGCAGCTTAGCCCCCCCTGGTAGTTCCTACAATGAGCAGTTCTTC.

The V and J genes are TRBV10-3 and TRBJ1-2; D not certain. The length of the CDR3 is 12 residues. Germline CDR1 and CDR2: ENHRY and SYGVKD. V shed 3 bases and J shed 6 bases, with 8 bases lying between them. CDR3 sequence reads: CAISDGRDGYTF. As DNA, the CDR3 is TGTGCCATCAGTGATGGTCGGGATGGCTACACCTTC.

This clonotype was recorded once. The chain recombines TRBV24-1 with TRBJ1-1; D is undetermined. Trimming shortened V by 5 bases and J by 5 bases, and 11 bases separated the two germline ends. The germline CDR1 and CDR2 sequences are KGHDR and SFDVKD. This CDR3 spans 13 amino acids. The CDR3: CATSGTVETEAFF. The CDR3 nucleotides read TGTGCCACCAGTGGAACAGTTGAAACTGAAGCTTTCTTT.